This TCR beta chain was recorded in a study of CD8 T cells in ankylosing spondylitis (dated by TCRdb to about 2017). Regarding the complete study: T cell receptor beta repertoires were profiled in healthy donors and ankylosing spondylitis patients so that disease-linked TCR variants could be found. The full study cohort was made up of under 30 ankylosing spondylitis patients and roughly 100 healthy donors. Peripheral blood was sampled, and synovial fluid was additionally collected from ankylosing spondylitis patients.

The investigation overall reported the following: Blood from ankylosing spondylitis patients appeared to be characterized by a TCR beta motif composed of roughly eight highly homologous amino acid variants. Significant enrichment of the disease-linked clones was reported in matched synovial fluid samples from ankylosing spondylitis patients. Some of the motif variants had been reported before in the synovial fluid and blood of reactive arthritis patients, a finding that suggests common disease-initiation mechanisms. A CD8+ phenotype was shown by the disease-linked clones, which were found at relatively low frequencies in peripheral blood.

This clonotype was detected ten times or more. Its antigen is unknown. Within one base of it there is no much larger clone, and no base qualities were kept. Deletion took 0 bases off V and 5 bases off J, with a span of 14 bases between the germline ends. Looking up the germline V gene yields CDR1 SGHVT and CDR2 SQSDAQ. Including the terminal cysteine and phenylalanine, the CDR3 comprises 16 residues. Only CDR3 DNA remains: 48 bases, in frame from the first base. Reads for this sample came from an Illumina HiSeq 2500. Quantitative 5'-RACE with molecular barcodes was used to prepare TCR beta libraries. As for how the authors treated the data: A new computational method, built on a probabilistic model of VDJ rearrangement, was used to identify disease-linked TCR variants. Through fastp at Q25 and MiXCR, TCRdb rebuilt clones from the public reads, retaining in-frame beta chains. Each entry merges the rows of one CDR3 protein and shows their most common DNA and genes. The V and J calls shown here were made by TCRdb, not taken from the authors' results. The sample table holds about 240,000 distinct CDR3 sequences, of which approximately 9% were seen once. The top ten clones comprise nearly 7% of the sample.

The source material was blood, either unsorted or a sorted T cell fraction (not recorded which). This clonotype originated in a male donor with ankylosing spondylitis or in good health (not recorded which). This receptor chain uses TRBV7-4 and TRBJ2-1; TRBD1 is a weak D gene call, 5 bases matching. CDR3 loop: CASSLARSRANNEQFF. The nucleotides read TGTGCCAGCAGCTTAGCGCGGTCCAGGGCCAACAATGAGCAGTTCTTC.